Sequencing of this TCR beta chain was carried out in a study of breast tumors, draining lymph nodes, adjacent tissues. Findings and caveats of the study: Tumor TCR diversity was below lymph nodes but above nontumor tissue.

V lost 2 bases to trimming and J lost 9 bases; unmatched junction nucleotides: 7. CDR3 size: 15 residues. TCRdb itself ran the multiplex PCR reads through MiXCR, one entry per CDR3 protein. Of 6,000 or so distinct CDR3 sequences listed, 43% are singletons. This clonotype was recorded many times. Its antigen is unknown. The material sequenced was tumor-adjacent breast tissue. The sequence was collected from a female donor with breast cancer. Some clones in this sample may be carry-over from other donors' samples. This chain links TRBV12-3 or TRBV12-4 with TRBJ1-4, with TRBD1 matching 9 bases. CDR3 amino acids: CASSLRTGETKKLFF. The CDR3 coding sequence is TGTGCCAGCAGTTTAAGGACAGGGGAGACGAAAAAACTGTTTTTT.